The present T cell receptor beta chain was sequenced within a study of blood T cell repertoires in COVID-19 (dated by TCRdb to 2020 to 2021). Notes on the research overall: Samples covering the acute and convalescent phases of COVID-19 were provided by collaborators in the United States, Italy and Spain. The prospective study material was composed of cDNA or gDNA derived from T cells, B-cell-depleted T cells, or PBMCs. Subjects who had been exposed to COVID-19, were actively infected with it, or had recovered from it provided the deeply sampled blood TCRbeta repertoires that made up the dataset. The repertoires were released in a freely available public database meant as a resource for research on the immune response to SARS-CoV-2. The samples were drawn from two sources: the first 160 participants of the ongoing ImmuneRACE study, and fewer than 1,500 subjects contributed by 6 global collaborators. A de-identified subject ID, COVID-19 status, age in years and sex were almost always included in the sample metadata. Where available, HLA class I and class II types were obtained from metadata supplied by the sample provider rather than from assay-based typing.

The CDR3 covers 14 residues, taking in both the cysteine and the phenylalanine. Of all the DNA, just the CDR3 is kept, 42 bases in frame from base 1. V lost 4 bases and J lost 11 bases; the stretch between them is 16 bases long. CDR1 and CDR2 are drawn from the germline V gene: SGDLS, YYNGEE. Participants in the prospective study were aged roughly 18 to 89 years, lived in approximately 26 United States geographic areas, and enrolled through a virtual design. In the prospective study, participants were assigned to cohorts based on the clinical history participants reported in a screening survey and a study questionnaire. For ImmuneRACE Cohort 3, a participant was defined as recovered based on two consecutive negative NP/OP PCR tests, clearance by a healthcare professional, or resolution of symptoms. In the prospective study, mobile phlebotomists collected whole blood, serum and a nasopharyngeal or oropharyngeal swab from each participant. Additional blood draws and questionnaires over an approximately two-month period could optionally be provided by prospective study participants. Before DNA extraction, blood samples from the prospective study were shipped at room temperature or frozen.

TCRbeta CDR3 regions were amplified from genomic DNA using the immunoSEQ Assay, a bias-controlled multiplex PCR. The paper's data handling went like this. The number of nucleated cells in each sample was estimated from the amplification of reference gene primers within the assay. Sequence reads were collapsed and filtered to measure the absolute abundance of every unique TCRbeta CDR3 rearrangement. For each sample, productive Simpson clonality was calculated as the square root of Simpson's diversity index over productive rearrangements. TCRdb re-hosts the immuneACCESS table, in-frame sequences only. Its copies lack some clones; in the studies checked, an unresolved V gene accounts for under half of them, and the cause for the rest is not known. That table is the source of V, J and clone size, and D and trimming were worked out from the DNA. In all, the sample holds about 190,000 clones, and roughly 84% of those were seen once. The ten largest clonotypes hold roughly 3.2% of the sample.

Beyond this particular receptor, the publication reports: The quantity of clinical and demographic metadata differed by source and by participant and was supplied without curation.

On this clone: Its antigen is currently not known. No qualities accompany the bases; no much larger clone lies one base away.

The sequence was collected from a young woman who had recovered from COVID-19. The sequenced sample was PBMCs or T cells enriched from blood (not recorded which). The V and J segments used are TRBV9 and TRBJ1-6; the D segment could be TRBD1, given 6 matching bases. CDR3 loop: CASSLRYRATPLHF. The base sequence is TGTGCCAGCAGCCTCCGGTACAGGGCGACACCCCTCCACTTT. The full variable domain, completed from the reference TRBV9 and TRBJ1-6 proteins outside the CDR3, reads DSGVTQTPKHLITATGQRVTLRCSPRSGDLSVYWYQQSLDQGLQFLIQYYNGEERAKGNILERFSAQQFPDLHSELNLSSLELGDSALYFCASSLRYRATPLHFGNGTRLTVT.